The next 16 T cell receptor beta chains were all read from a single sample in a study of T-cell reconstitution after alpha-beta-depleted transplantation in children. Preparation of the TCRbeta library was carried out with unique molecular identifiers. MiXCR, applied by TCRdb to the PCR reads, yields one record per CDR3 protein. Found here are roughly 200,000 distinct CDR3 sequences, under 9.5% of them singletons; the top ten hold about 6%. Specimen: PBMCs from the stem cell graft donor, collected from the stem cell graft. The receptor set was obtained from a human donor who donated a stem cell graft to a child with acute lymphoblastic leukemia.

The rearrangement joins TRBV29-1 to TRBJ1-2; no clear D gene. The length of the CDR3 is 15 residues. Looked up from germline, CDR1 is SQVTM and CDR2 is ANQGSEA. V lost 8 bases and J 0 bases, leaving 19 bases between the germline ends. The CDR3: CSSDPVGSSNYGYTF. In DNA, the CDR3 is TGCAGCTCCGACCCGGTGGGCAGTTCTAACTATGGCTACACCTTC.

This clonotype was seen ten or more times. The genes are TRBV12-3 or TRBV12-4 and TRBJ1-1; D gene uncertain. V was cut by 3 bases and J by 0 bases, with 20 bases left in between. This CDR3 has 18 residues. CDR3 protein: CASSFLREKGLMNTEAFF. CDR3 DNA: TGTGCCAGCAGTTTTCTTCGGGAAAAGGGTTTGATGAACACTGAAGCTTTCTTT.

This clonotype was recorded at least ten times. The chain links TRBV27 to TRBJ2-7, with D possibly TRBD2 on 5 matching bases. Trimming left V 0 bases short and J 2 bases short, with 8 bases between. The germline CDR1 and CDR2 sequences are MNHEY and SMNVEV (reference sequence). The length of the CDR3 is 14 residues. The DNA of the CDR3 is TGTGCCAGCAGTTTATCCGGGGATCCCTACGAGCAGTACTTC. Encoded protein: CASSLSGDPYEQYF.

The chain uses TRBV10-1 and TRBJ1-2, with 7 nucleotides matching TRBD1. Germline CDR1 WNHNN, CDR2 SYGVQD (reference sequence). V lost 3 bases to trimming and J lost 0 bases; unmatched junction nucleotides: 4. This CDR3 contains 15 residues. CDR3 sequence reads: CASSEGTVANYGYTF. DNA of the CDR3: TGCGCCAGCAGTGAAGGGACAGTAGCTAACTATGGCTACACCTTC.

This clonotype has a count of ten or more. The V call is TRBV9, the J call TRBJ2-3; D remains unclear. Trimming removed 9 bases at V and 2 bases at J, with 13 bases between. CDR1 and CDR2 from the germline V gene are SGDLS and YYNGEE. CDR3 length: 13 residues. CDR3 coding DNA: TGTGCCAACTCCAAAATCCCCACAGATACGCAGTATTTT. Translated, it gives CANSKIPTDTQYF.

A remark on this clonotype: The final CDR3 position lacks the conserved phenylalanine or tryptophan, pointing to a likely read error. V usage is TRBV5-1 and J usage is TRBJ1-1; 9 bases are shared with TRBD1. Germline CDR1 SGHRS, CDR2 YFSETQ. This CDR3 is 15 amino acids long. J was trimmed by 1 base and V by 2 bases; bases with no gene match: 3. CDR3 region: CASSLMTGGNTEAFS. CDR3 coding DNA: TGCGCCAGCAGCTTAATGACAGGGGGGAACACTGAAGCTTTCTCT.

This clonotype was observed many times. This chain connects TRBV24-1 to TRBJ2-1; D is unclear. V lost 2 bases and J 5 bases, leaving 6 bases between the germline ends. The germline V gene has CDR1 KGHDR and CDR2 SFDVKD. CDR3 length equals 13 residues. CDR3 nucleotide sequence: TGTGCCACCAGTGATTCCAATAACAATGAGCAGTTCTTC. As protein: CATSDSNNNEQFF.

CDR3 DNA: TGTGCCAGCAGCTTGCTCCAGGGGGCTGGGGAGACCCAGTACTTC. Its translation is CASSLLQGAGETQYF. The V call is TRBV5-8, the J call TRBJ2-5; 8 positions match TRBD1. The trim removed 1 base at V and 5 bases at J, leaving 7 bases unmatched. Germline V gives CDR1 SGHTS, CDR2 YDEGEE. The CDR3 is made up of 15 amino acids.

In this sample, this clonotype turned up many times. The chain carries TRBV4-1 and TRBJ1-1; no firm D call. Germline V gene sequence: CDR1 MGHRA, CDR2 YSYEKL. The CDR3 totals 14 residues. This CDR3 reads CACSPPGMNTEAFF. As DNA, the CDR3 is TGCGCTTGCAGCCCACCGGGGATGAACACTGAAGCTTTCTTT.

This clonotype was seen a handful of times. The rearrangement joins TRBV27 to TRBJ2-3; TRBD1 matches at 9 bases. CDR3 length equals 16 residues. Germline-derived CDR1 and CDR2 are MNHEY and SMNVEV (reference sequence). V shed 7 bases, J shed 4 bases, and the junction held 12 bases outside the gene matches. This CDR3 reads CASKFGDRARADTQYF. The DNA for the CDR3 is TGTGCCAGCAAGTTTGGGGACAGGGCCCGGGCAGATACGCAGTATTTT.

The chain joins TRBV7-9 to TRBJ1-1, with 7 bases aligning to TRBD1. Germline V gene lookup returns CDR1 SEHNR and CDR2 FQNEAQ (reference sequence). With V trimmed by 8 bases and J by 5 bases, 11 bases remained unmatched. The CDR3 contains 14 residues. The CDR3, as DNA: TGTGCCAGCGGCTCGACAGGGTCGTATACTGAAGCTTTCTTT. Its translation is CASGSTGSYTEAFF.

V gene TRBV7-8 combines with J gene TRBJ2-1; 8 bases line up with TRBD2. The V segment lost 3 bases and the J segment 6 bases; nucleotides outside the gene matches: 10. The CDR3 has 16 residues. The germline V gene encodes CDR1 SGHVS and CDR2 FQNEAQ. CDR3 DNA: TGTGCCAGCAGCTTCTACGGGCGGGGGGTGAGCAATGAGCAGTTCTTC. It codes for CASSFYGRGVSNEQFF.

Comment on this clonotype: One end of the junction varies from germline; a read error may be responsible. J is TRBJ2-3 and V is TRBV3-1; D is perhaps TRBD2 (5 bases). Germline CDR1 is LGHDT and CDR2 is YNNKEL (reference sequence). CDR3 length: 13 amino acids. The CDR3 DNA reads TGTGCCAGCAGCCAACCTAGCATAGATACGCAGTATTTT. Translating it yields CASSQPSIDTQYF.

This clonotype has just a few counts. The chain recombines TRBV12-3 or TRBV12-4 with TRBJ2-3; 9 bases align to TRBD2. The CDR3 is 17 amino acids. With 3 bases clipped from V and 1 base from J, the junction kept 8 bases outside the gene matches. CDR3 residues: CASSLIRTSVGTDTQYF. CDR3 sequence (DNA): TGTGCCAGCAGTTTGATCCGGACTAGCGTGGGCACAGATACGCAGTATTTT.

Worth noting for this clonotype: This may be a read error: a much more frequent sequence differs by one nucleotide. Here the CDR3 omits its conserved ending phenylalanine or tryptophan, so a read error is the likely source. The V gene is TRBV20-1, the J gene TRBJ1-1, with a tentative D call TRBD1 (5 bases). Per germline, CDR1 DFQATT and CDR2 SNEGSKA (reference sequence). This CDR3 is built from 12 residues. The V end was cut by 5 bases, the J end by 8 bases, with 15 bases between. This CDR3 is CSAGPGPREAFS. The DNA for the CDR3 is TGCAGTGCTGGACCGGGACCCAGGGAAGCTTTCTCT.

This clonotype was counted at least ten times. The V gene is TRBV7-8, the J gene TRBJ1-2, with D uncertain. V was trimmed by 2 bases and J by 6 bases, leaving 4 bases between them. Germline V CDR1 and CDR2: SGHVS, FQNEAQ. The CDR3 length is 11 residues. CDR3 bases: TGTGCCAGCAGCTTACTGGATGGCTACACCTTC. Amino acids: CASSLLDGYTF.